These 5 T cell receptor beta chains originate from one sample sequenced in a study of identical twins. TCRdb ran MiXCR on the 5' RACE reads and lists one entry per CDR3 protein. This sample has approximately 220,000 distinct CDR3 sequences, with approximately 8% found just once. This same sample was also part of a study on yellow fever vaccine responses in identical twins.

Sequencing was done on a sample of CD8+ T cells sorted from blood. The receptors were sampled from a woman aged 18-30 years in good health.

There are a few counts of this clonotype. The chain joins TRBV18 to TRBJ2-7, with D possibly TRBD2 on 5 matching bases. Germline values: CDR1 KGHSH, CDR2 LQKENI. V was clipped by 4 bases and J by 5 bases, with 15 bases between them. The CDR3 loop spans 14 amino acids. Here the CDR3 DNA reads TGTGCCAGCTCACGTCTGGGCGGGCTCGACGAGCAGTACTTC. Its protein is CASSRLGGLDEQYF. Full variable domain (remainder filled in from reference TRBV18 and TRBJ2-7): NAGVMQNPRHLVRRRGQEARLRCSPMKGHSHVYWYRQLPEEGLKFMVYLQKENIIDESGMPKERFSAEFPKEGPSILRIQQVVRGDSAAYFCASSRLGGLDEQYFGPGTRLTVT.

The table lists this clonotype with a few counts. Here the CDR3 DNA reads TGTGCCAGCAGCTTAGATCTTGACAGAGACTATGGCTACACCTTC. Its translation is CASSLDLDRDYGYTF. The chain employs TRBV11-2 and TRBJ1-2; D possibly corresponds to TRBD1 (5 bases). The CDR3 runs to 15 residues. Germline V gene sequence: CDR1 SGHAT, CDR2 FQNNGV. V lost 0 bases, J lost 3 bases, and 11 bases lay in between.

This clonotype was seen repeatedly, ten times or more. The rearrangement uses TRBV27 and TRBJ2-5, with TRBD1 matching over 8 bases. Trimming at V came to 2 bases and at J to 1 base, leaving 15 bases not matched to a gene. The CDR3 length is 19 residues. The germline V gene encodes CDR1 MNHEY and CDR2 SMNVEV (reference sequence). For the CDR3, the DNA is TGTGCCAGCAGTTTACTTTCCTCCGGGACAGGCTTGGCCCAAGAGACCCAGTACTTC. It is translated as CASSLLSSGTGLAQETQYF.

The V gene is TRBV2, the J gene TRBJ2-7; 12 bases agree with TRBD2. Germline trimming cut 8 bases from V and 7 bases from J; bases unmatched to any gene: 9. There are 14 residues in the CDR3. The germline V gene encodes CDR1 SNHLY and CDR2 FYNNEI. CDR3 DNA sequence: TGTGCCAGCCACCCGGGACTAGCGGGTCGTGAGCAGTACTTC. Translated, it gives CASHPGLAGREQYF.

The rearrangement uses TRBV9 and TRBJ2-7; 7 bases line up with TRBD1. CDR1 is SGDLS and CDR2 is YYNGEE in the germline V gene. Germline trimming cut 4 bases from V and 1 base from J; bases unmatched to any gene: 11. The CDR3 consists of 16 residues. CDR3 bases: TGTGCCAGCAGCCCACTACGGGACAGTGATTCCTACGAGCAGTACTTC. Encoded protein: CASSPLRDSDSYEQYF.